These 11 T cell receptor beta chains originate from one sample sequenced in a study of long-term antiretroviral therapy in people with HIV. Run at survey level, the immunoSEQ assay was version v3.0. Assay: immunoSEQ multiplex PCR; the TCRdb copy retains only in-frame clones and omits some. The sample lists about 23,000 clones; about 80% were seen once. The sequences come from unsorted PBMCs, collected 0.3 years after starting antiretroviral therapy. The receptor source for this set is a man over 45 with HIV.

The chain combines TRBV4-3 with TRBJ2-1; either TRBD1 or TRBD2 may fit D (5 bases each). The germline V and J ends were trimmed by 4 bases and 7 bases, with 11 bases remaining between them. The CDR3 extends over 13 amino acids. The germline gives CDR1 LGHNA, CDR2 YSLEER. The CDR3 region has the DNA TGCGCCAGCAGCCCGGTTGGGGGTAATGAGCAGTTCTTC. It specifies CASSPVGGNEQFF.

The genes are TRBV4-1 and TRBJ2-3; D uncertain. This CDR3 has 14 amino acids. Trimming pared 4 bases from V and 6 bases from J, leaving 14 bases between. Germline assignment: CDR1 MGHRA and CDR2 YSYEKL. The CDR3 coding sequence is TGCGCCAGCAGCCTGGTTGGGCTATCGGATACGCAGTATTTT. It specifies CASSLVGLSDTQYF.

This clone has only one observation. The chain recombines TRBV30 with TRBJ1-6; possibly TRBD1 for D (6 bases). The V gene's germline CDR1 is GTSNPN and CDR2 SVGIG (reference sequence). V lost 0 bases, J lost 13 bases, and 13 bases lay in between. This CDR3 comprises 13 residues. CDR3 loop: CAWSVTGFFPLHF. CDR3 DNA: TGTGCCTGGAGTGTGACAGGTTTTTTCCCCCTCCACTTT.

The chain combines TRBV12-5 with TRBJ2-2; TRBD2 matches 16 bases. Germline V gives CDR1 LGHNT, CDR2 FRNRAP. J gave up 3 bases and V 2 bases, and 9 bases lay outside the gene matches. The CDR3 has 20 residues. CDR3 coding DNA: TGTGCTAGTGGTTTGCCGTCGGGACTAGCGGGAGGGCCGGACACCGGGGAGCTGTTTTTT. It specifies CASGLPSGLAGGPDTGELFF.

The genes are TRBV5-4 and TRBJ2-5; 11 bases match TRBD1. The J call is uncertain, as TRBJ2-7 better fits the DNA end. Germline lookup yields CDR1 SGHNT and CDR2 YYREEE (reference sequence). The CDR3 is 16 residues long. The CDR3 reads CASSLFRDRGDYEQYF. CDR3 nucleotide sequence: TGTGCCAGCAGCTTGTTCCGGGACAGGGGGGACTACGAGCAGTACTTC.

This clone has only one observation. The chain links TRBV12-5 to TRBJ2-2, with 11 bases aligning to TRBD2. The CDR3 contains 18 residues. Per the germline V gene, CDR1 is LGHNT and CDR2 is FRNRAP. J lost 6 bases, V lost 2 bases, and 11 bases had no gene match. The CDR3 loop reads CASGLSLVSGGAPGELFF. The DNA of the CDR3 is TGTGCTAGTGGTTTGTCCCTAGTTAGCGGGGGGGCCCCCGGGGAGCTGTTTTTT.

The rearrangement joins TRBV6-6 to TRBJ2-1; 16 nucleotides align to TRBD2. Germline CDR1 reads MNHNY; CDR2 reads SVGAGI (reference sequence). The CDR3 totals 14 residues. V was clipped by 6 bases and J by 14 bases; unmatched bases: 7. The CDR3 region has the DNA TGTGCCAGCAGCCGGGGACTAGCGGGAGGGCCTGAGTTCTTC. Its translation: CASSRGLAGGPEFF.

The chain employs TRBV4-1 and TRBJ1-3; D gene ambiguous. The germline CDR1 and CDR2 sequences are MGHRA and YSYEKL. V was clipped by 3 bases and J by 4 bases, with 13 bases between them. The CDR3 runs 15 residues. The CDR3: CASSQLRVSGNTIYF. DNA for the CDR3: TGCGCCAGCAGCCAGCTTCGAGTGTCAGGAAACACCATATATTTT.

In this sample, this clone turned up once. In DNA form, the CDR3 reads TGCGCCAGCAGCGCCAAGGGGCTAGCGGGACAAGAGACCCAGTACTTC. It encodes CASSAKGLAGQETQYF. The rearrangement links TRBV5-1 to TRBJ2-5; 9 nucleotides agree with TRBD2. J gave up 2 bases and V 4 bases, and 9 bases lay outside the gene matches. The CDR3 has 16 amino acids. CDR1 is SGHRS, CDR2 YFSETQ, per germline.

The chain recombines TRBV28 with TRBJ1-4; D is possibly TRBD1 (5 bases). CDR3 size: 18 residues. The V gene's germline CDR1 is MDHEN and CDR2 SYDVKM. Trimming took 7 bases from V and 7 from J, leaving 28 bases between them. In DNA, the CDR3 is TGTGCCAGCACCTATATTACCATAAGCAGGGCAAACGGTGAAAAACTGTTTTTT. Its translation: CASTYITISRANGEKLFF.

The genes are TRBV27 and TRBJ2-6; either TRBD1 or TRBD2 may supply D (6 bases each). With 5 bases removed from V and 3 bases from J, the gap between germline ends came to 8 bases. The CDR3 consists of 14 residues. Germline loops: CDR1 MNHEY, CDR2 SMNVEV (reference sequence). The CDR3 DNA sequence: TGTGCCAGCAGTGGAGGGGGTGGGGCCAACGTCCTGACTTTC. Translation gives CASSGGGGANVLTF. Full variable domain (missing parts from reference TRBV27 and TRBJ2-6): EAQVTQNPRYLITVTGKKLTVTCSQNMNHEYMSWYRQDPGLGLRQIYYSMNVEVTDKGDVPEGYKVSRKEKRNFPLILESPSPNQTSLYFCASSGGGGANVLTFGAGSRLTVL.